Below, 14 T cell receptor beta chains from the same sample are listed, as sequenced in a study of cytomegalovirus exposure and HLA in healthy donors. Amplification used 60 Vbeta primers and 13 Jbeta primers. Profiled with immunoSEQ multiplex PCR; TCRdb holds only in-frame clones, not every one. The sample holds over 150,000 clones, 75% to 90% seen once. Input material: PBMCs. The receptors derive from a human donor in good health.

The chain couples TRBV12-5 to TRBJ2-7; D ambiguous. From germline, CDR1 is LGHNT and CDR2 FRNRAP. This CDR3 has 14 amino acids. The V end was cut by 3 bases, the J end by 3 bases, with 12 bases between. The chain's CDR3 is CASGFRDTDYEQYF. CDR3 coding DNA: TGTGCTAGTGGTTTCCGTGACACAGACTACGAGCAGTACTTC.

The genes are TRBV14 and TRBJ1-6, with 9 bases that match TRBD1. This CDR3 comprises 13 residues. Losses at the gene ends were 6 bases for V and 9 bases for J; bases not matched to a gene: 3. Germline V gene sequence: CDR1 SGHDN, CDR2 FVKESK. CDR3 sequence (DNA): TGTGCCAGCAGGGGACAGGGCACTTCACCCCTCCACTTT. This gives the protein CASRGQGTSPLHF.

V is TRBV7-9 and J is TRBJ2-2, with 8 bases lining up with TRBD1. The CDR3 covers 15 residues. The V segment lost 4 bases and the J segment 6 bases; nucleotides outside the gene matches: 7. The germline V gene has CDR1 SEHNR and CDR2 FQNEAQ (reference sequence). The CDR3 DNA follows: TGTGCCAGCAGCTCAAGGACAGGGACCGCCGGGGAGCTGTTTTTT. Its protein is CASSSRTGTAGELFF.

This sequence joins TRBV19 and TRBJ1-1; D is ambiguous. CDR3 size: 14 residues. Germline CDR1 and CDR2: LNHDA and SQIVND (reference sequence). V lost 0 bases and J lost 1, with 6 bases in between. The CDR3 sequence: CASSIEAANTEAFF. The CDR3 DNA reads TGTGCCAGTAGTATAGAAGCGGCGAACACTGAAGCTTTCTTT.

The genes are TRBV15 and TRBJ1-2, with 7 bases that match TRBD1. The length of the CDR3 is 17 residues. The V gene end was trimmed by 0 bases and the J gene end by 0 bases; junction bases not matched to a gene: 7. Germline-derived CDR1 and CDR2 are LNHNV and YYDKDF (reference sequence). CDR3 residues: CATSRDRPQGANYGYTF. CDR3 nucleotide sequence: TGTGCCACCAGCAGAGATCGTCCGCAGGGGGCTAACTATGGCTACACCTTC.

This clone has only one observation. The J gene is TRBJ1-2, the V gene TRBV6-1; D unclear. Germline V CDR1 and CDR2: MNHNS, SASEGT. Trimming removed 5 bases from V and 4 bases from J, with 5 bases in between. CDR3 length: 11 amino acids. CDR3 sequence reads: CASSPLYGYTF. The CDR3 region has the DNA TGTGCCAGCAGTCCCCTCTATGGCTACACCTTC.

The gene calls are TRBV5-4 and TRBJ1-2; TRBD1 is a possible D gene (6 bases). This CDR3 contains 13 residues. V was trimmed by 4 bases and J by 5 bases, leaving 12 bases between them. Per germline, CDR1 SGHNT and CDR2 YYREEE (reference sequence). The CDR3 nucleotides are TGTGCCAGCAGCATTGGACAGATATATGGCTACACCTTC. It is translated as CASSIGQIYGYTF. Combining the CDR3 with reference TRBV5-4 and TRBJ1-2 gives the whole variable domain ETGVTQSPTHLIKTRGQQVTLRCSSQSGHNTVSWYQQALGQGPQFIFQYYREEENGRGNFPPRFSGLQFPNYSSELNVNALELDDSALYLCASSIGQIYGYTFGSGTRLTVV.

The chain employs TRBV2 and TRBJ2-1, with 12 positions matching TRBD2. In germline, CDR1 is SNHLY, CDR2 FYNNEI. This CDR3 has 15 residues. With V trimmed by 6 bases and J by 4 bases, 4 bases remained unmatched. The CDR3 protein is CASRPTSGGYNEQFF. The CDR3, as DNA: TGTGCCAGCAGGCCGACTAGCGGGGGTTACAATGAGCAGTTCTTC.

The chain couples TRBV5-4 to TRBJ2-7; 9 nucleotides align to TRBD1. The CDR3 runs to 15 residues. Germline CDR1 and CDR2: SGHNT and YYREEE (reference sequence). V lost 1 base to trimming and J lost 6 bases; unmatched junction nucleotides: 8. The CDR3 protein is CASSLRGTGSFEQYF. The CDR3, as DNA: TGTGCCAGCAGCTTGCGCGGGACAGGGTCATTCGAGCAGTACTTC. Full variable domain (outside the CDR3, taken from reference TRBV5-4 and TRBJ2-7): ETGVTQSPTHLIKTRGQQVTLRCSSQSGHNTVSWYQQALGQGPQFIFQYYREEENGRGNFPPRFSGLQFPNYSSELNVNALELDDSALYLCASSLRGTGSFEQYFGPGTRLTVT.

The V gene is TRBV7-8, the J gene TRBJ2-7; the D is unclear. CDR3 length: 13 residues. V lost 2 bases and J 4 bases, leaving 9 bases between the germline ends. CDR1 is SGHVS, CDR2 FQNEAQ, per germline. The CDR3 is CASSLSRRYEQYF. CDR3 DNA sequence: TGTGCCAGCAGCTTATCGCGTCGTTACGAGCAGTACTTC.

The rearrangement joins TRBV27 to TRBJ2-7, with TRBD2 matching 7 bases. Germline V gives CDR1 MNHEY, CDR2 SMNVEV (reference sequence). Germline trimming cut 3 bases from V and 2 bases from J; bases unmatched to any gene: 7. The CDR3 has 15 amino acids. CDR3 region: CASSLLGEGTYEQYF. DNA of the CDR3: TGTGCCAGCAGTTTGCTTGGGGAGGGGACCTACGAGCAGTACTTC.

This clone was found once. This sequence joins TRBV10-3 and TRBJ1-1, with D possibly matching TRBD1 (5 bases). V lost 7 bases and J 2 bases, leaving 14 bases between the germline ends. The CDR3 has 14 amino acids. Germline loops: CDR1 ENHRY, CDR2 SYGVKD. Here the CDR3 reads CAITPTGTNTEAFF. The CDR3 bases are TGTGCCATCACCCCCACAGGTACCAACACTGAAGCTTTCTTT.

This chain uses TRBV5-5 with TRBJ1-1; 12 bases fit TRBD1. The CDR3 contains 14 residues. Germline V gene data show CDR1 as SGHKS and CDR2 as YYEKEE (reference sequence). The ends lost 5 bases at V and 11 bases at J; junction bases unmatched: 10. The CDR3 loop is CASRTGTGGLGAFF. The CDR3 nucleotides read TGTGCCAGCAGGACCGGGACAGGGGGCTTGGGTGCTTTCTTT.

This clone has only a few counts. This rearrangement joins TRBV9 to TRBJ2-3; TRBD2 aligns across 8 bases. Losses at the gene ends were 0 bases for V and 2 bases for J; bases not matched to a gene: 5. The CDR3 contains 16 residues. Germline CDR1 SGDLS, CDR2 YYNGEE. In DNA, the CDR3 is TGTGCCAGCAGCGTAGAAGCTAGCGGGTACACAGATACGCAGTATTTT. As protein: CASSVEASGYTDTQYF.